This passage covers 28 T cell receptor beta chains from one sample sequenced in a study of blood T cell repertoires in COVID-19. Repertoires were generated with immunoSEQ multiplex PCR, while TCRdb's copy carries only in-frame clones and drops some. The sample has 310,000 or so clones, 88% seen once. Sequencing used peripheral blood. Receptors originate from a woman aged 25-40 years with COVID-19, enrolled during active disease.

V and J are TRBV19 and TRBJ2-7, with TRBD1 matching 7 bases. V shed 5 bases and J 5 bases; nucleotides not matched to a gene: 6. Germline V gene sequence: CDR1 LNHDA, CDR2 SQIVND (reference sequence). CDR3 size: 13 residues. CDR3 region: CASSPNRGHEQYF. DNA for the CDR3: TGTGCCAGTAGTCCGAACAGGGGCCACGAGCAGTACTTC.

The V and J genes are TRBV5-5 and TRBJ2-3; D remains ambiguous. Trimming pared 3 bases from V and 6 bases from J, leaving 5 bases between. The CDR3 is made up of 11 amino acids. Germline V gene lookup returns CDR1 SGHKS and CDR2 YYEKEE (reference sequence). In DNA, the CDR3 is TGTGCCAGCAGCTCACTGGATACGCAGTATTTT. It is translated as CASSSLDTQYF.

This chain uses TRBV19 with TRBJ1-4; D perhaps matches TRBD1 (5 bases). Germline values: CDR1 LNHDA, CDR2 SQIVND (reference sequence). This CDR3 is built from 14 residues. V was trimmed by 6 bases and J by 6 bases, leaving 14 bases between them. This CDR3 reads CASSPTDRYEKLFF. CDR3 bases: TGTGCCAGTAGCCCGACAGACCGCTATGAAAAACTGTTTTTT.

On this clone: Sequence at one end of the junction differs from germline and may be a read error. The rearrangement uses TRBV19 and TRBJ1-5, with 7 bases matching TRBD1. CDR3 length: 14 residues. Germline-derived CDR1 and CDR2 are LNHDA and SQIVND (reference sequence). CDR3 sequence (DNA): TGTGCCAGTAGTTTAGACAGGGCTAATCAGCCCCAGCATTTT. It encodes CASSLDRANQPQHF.

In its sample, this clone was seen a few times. The CDR3 DNA sequence: TGTGCCAGCAGTCGTGGACAGGACAGGGATGGCTACACCTTC. Protein product: CASSRGQDRDGYTF. The chain recombines TRBV6-5 with TRBJ1-2; the match to TRBD1 covers 8 bases. The V gene end was trimmed by 5 bases and the J gene end by 6 bases; junction bases not matched to a gene: 8. From germline, CDR1 is MNHEY and CDR2 SVGAGI. CDR3 length equals 14 residues.

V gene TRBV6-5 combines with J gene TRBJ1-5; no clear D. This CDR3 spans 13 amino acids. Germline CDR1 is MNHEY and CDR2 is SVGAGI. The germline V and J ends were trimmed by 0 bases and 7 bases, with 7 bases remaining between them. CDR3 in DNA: TGTGCCAGCAGTTACTCATCCAGGCAGCCCCAGCATTTT. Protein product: CASSYSSRQPQHF.

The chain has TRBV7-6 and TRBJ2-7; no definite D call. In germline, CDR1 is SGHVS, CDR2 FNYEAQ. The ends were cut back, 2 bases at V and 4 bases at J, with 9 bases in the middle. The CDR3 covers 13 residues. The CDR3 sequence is CASSLSGVYEQYF. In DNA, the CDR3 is TGTGCCAGCAGCTTATCGGGTGTATACGAGCAGTACTTC.

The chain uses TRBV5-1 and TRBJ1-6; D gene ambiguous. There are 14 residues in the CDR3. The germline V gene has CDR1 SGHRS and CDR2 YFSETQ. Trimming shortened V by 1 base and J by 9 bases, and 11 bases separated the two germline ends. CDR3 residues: CASSLSGFSSPLHF. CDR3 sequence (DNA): TGCGCCAGCAGCTTGAGCGGGTTTAGTTCACCCCTCCACTTT.

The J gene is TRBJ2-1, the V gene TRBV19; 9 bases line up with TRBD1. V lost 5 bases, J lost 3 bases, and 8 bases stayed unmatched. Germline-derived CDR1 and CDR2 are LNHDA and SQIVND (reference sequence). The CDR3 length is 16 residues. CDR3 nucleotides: TGTGCCAGTAGTCTTGAGACAGGGGGAATCTACAATGAGCAGTTCTTC. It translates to CASSLETGGIYNEQFF.

The CDR3 region has the DNA TGTGCCAGCAGTTACCCAGACGGCGAGAGGTATGGCTACACCTTC. This codes for CASSYPDGERYGYTF. V and J are TRBV6-2 or TRBV6-3 and TRBJ1-2; D call uncertain. This CDR3 spans 15 amino acids. Per germline, CDR1 MNHEY and CDR2 SVGEGT. The germline V and J ends were trimmed by 2 bases and 5 bases, with 15 bases remaining between them.

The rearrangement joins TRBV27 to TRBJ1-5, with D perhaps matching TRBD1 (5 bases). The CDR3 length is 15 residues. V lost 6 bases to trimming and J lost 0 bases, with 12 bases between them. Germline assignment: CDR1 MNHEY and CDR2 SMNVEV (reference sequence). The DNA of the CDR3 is TGTGCCAGCAGACAACGCAGGGATAGCAATCAGCCCCAGCATTTT. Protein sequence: CASRQRRDSNQPQHF.

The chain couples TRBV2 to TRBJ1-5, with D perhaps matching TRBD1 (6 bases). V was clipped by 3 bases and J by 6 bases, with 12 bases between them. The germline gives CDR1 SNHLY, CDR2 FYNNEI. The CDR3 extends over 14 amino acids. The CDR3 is CASSDRGWGQPQHF. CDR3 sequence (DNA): TGTGCCAGCAGTGACAGGGGTTGGGGTCAGCCCCAGCATTTT.

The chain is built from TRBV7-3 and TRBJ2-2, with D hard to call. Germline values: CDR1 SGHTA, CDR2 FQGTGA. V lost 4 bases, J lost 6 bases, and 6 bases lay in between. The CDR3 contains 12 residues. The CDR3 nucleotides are TGTGCCAGCAGCTCCGGTGCCGGGGAGCTGTTTTTT. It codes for CASSSGAGELFF. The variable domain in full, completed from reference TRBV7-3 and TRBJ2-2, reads GAGVSQTPSNKVTEKGKYVELRCDPISGHTALYWYRQSLGQGPEFLIYFQGTGAADDSGLPNDRFFAVRPEGSVSTLKIQRTERGDSAVYLCASSSGAGELFFGEGSRLTVL.

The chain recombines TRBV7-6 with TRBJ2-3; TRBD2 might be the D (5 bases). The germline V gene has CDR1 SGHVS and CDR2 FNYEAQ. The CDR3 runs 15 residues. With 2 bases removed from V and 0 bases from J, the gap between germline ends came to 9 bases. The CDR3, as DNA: TGTGCCAGCAGCTTATCGGGGTCAAGCACAGATACGCAGTATTTT. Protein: CASSLSGSSTDTQYF.

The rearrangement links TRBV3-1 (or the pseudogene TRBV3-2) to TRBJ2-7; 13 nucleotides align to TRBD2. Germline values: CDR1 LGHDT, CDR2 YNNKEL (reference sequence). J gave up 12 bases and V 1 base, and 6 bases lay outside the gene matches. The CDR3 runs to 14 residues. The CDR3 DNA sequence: TGTGCCAGCAGCCAAGGGACTAGCGGGGGCCGGAGGTACTTC. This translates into CASSQGTSGGRRYF.

The CDR3 is CASSAGQGISYEQYF. The CDR3 DNA sequence: TGTGCCAGTAGTGCGGGACAGGGGATCTCCTACGAGCAGTACTTC. The chain employs TRBV19 and TRBJ2-7; 10 nucleotides line up with TRBD1. The CDR3 runs to 15 residues. CDR1 and CDR2 (germline): LNHDA, SQIVND (reference sequence). The V gene end was trimmed by 5 bases and the J gene end by 0 bases; junction bases not matched to a gene: 4.

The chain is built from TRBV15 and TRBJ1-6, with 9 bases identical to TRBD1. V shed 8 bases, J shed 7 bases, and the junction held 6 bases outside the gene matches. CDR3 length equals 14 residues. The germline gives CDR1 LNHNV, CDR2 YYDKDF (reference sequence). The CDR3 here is CATGTGSENSPLHF. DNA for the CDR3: TGTGCCACCGGGACAGGGTCGGAGAATTCACCCCTCCACTTT. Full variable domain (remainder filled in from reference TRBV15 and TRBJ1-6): DAMVIQNPRYQVTQFGKPVTLSCSQTLNHNVMYWYQQKSSQAPKLLFHYYDKDFNNEADTPDNFQSRRPNTSFCFLDIRSPGLGDTAMYLCATGTGSENSPLHFGNGTRLTVT.

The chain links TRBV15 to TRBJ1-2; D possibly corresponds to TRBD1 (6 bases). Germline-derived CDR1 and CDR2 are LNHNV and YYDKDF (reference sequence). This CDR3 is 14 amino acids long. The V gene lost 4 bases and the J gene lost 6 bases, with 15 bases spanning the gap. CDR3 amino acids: CATSNLGQTNGYTF. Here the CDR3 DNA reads TGTGCCACCAGCAACCTCGGACAGACCAATGGCTACACCTTC.

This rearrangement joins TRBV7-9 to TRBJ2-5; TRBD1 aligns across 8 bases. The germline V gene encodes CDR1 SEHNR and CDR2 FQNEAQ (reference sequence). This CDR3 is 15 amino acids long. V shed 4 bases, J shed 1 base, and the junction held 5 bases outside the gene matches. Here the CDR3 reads CASSYTGGLQETQYF. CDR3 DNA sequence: TGTGCCAGCAGCTACACAGGGGGACTCCAAGAGACCCAGTACTTC.

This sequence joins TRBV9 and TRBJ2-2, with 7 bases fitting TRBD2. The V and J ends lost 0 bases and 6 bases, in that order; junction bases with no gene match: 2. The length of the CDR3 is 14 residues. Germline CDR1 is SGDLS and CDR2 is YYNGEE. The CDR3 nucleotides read TGTGCCAGCAGCGTAGGCGGGAGCCCCGGGGAGCTGTTTTTT. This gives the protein CASSVGGSPGELFF.

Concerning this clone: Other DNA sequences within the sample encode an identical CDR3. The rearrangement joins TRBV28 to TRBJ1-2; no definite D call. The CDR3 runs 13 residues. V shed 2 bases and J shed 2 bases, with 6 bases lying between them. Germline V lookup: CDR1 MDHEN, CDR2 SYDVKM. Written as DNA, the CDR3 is TGTGCCAGCAGTTTACGGGGAAACTATGGCTACACCTTC. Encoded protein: CASSLRGNYGYTF.

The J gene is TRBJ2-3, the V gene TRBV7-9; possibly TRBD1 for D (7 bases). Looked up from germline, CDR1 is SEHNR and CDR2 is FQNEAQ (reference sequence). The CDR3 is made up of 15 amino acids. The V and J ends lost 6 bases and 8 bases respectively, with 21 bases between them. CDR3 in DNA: TGTGCCAGCAGTTGGACAGGAGGGCCCGCAGGTACGCAGTATTTT. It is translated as CASSWTGGPAGTQYF.

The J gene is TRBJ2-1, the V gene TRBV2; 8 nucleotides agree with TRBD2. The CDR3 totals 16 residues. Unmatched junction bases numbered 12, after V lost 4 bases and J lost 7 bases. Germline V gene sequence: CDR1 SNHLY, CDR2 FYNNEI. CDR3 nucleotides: TGTGCCAGCAGTGTTGGGACGGGAGGGCCAAGTAATGAGCAGTTCTTC. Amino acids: CASSVGTGGPSNEQFF.

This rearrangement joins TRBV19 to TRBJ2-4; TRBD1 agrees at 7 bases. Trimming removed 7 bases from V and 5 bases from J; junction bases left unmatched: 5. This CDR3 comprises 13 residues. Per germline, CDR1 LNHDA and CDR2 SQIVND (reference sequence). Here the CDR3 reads CASKKGAENIQYF. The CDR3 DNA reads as TGTGCCAGTAAGAAGGGGGCGGAAAACATTCAGTACTTC. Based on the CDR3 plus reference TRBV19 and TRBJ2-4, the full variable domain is DGGITQSPKYLFRKEGQNVTLSCEQNLNHDAMYWYRQDPGQGLRLIYYSQIVNDFQKGDIAEGYSVSREKKESFPLTVTSAQKNPTAFYLCASKKGAENIQYFGAGTRLSVL.

CDR3 nucleotides: TGTGCCAGCAGTTTCGGTAGCTCCTACGAGCAGTACTTC. This codes for CASSFGSSYEQYF. This chain joins TRBV12-3 or TRBV12-4 and TRBJ2-7; no clear D. Trimming pared 3 bases from V and 0 bases from J, leaving 6 bases between. The CDR3 contains 13 residues.

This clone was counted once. This CDR3 is CASRQGGYTGELFF. CDR3 nucleotide sequence: TGTGCCAGCAGGCAGGGAGGTTACACCGGGGAGCTGTTTTTT. The rearrangement joins TRBV2 to TRBJ2-2; possibly TRBD2 for D (6 bases). The CDR3 extends over 14 amino acids. Germline assignment: CDR1 SNHLY and CDR2 FYNNEI. V was cut by 6 bases and J by 3 bases, with 11 bases left in between.

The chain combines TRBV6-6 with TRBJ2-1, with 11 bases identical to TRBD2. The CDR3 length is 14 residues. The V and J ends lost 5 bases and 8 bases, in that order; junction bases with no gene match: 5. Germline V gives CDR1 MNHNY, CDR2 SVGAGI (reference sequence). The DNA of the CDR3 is TGTGCCAGCAGTCAGACTAGCGGGATCTATGAGCAGTTCTTC. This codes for CASSQTSGIYEQFF.

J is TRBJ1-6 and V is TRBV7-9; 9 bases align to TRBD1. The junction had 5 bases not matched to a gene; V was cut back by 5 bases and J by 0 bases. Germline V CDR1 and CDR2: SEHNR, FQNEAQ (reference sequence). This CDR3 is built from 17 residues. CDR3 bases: TGTGCCAGCAGCACCGGACAGGGGAGCTCCTATAATTCACCCCTCCACTTT. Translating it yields CASSTGQGSSYNSPLHF.